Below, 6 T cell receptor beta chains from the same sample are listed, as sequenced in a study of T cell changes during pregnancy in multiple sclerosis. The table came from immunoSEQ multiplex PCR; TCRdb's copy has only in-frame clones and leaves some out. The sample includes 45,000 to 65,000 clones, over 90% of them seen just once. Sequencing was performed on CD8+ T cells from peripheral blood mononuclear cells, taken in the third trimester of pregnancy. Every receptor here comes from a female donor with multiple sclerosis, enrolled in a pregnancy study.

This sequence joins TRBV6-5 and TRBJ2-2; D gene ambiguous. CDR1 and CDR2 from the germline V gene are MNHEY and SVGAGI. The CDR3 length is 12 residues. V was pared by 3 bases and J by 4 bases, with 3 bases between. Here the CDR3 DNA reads TGTGCCAGCAGTTATAGCACCGGGGAGCTGTTTTTT. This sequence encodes CASSYSTGELFF.

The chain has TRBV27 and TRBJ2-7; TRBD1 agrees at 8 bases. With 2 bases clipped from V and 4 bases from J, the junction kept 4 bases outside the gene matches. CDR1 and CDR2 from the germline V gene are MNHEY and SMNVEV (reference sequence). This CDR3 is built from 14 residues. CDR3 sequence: CASSLARGLYEQYF. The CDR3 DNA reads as TGTGCCAGCAGTTTAGCCAGGGGGCTGTACGAGCAGTACTTC.

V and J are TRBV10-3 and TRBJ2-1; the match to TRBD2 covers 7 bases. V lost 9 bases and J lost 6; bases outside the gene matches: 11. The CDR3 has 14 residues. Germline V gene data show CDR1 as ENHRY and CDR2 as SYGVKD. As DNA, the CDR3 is TGTGCCATAGGTGGCGGGGGAGGGTTCAATGAGCAGTTCTTC. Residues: CAIGGGGGFNEQFF.

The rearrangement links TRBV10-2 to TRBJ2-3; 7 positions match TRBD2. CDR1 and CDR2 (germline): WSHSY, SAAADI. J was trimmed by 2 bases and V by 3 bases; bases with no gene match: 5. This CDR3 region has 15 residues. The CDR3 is CASSDSSGFTDTQYF. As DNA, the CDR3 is TGCGCCAGCAGTGATTCTAGCGGATTCACAGATACGCAGTATTTT.

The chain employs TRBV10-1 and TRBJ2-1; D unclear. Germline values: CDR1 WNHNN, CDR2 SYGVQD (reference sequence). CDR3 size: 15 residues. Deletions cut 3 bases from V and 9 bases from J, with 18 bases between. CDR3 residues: CASSDGDFRHAEQFF. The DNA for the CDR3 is TGCGCCAGCAGTGACGGTGACTTCCGTCACGCTGAGCAGTTCTTC.

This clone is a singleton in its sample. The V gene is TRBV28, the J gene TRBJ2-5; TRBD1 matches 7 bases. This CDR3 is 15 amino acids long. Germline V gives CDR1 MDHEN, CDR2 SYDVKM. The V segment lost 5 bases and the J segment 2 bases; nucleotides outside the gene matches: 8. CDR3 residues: CASSQGQLVQETQYF. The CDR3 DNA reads TGTGCCAGCAGTCAGGGACAGCTCGTACAAGAGACCCAGTACTTC. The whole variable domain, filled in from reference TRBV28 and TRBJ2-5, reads DVKVTQSSRYLVKRTGEKVFLECVQDMDHENMFWYRQDPGLGLRLIYFSYDVKMKEKGDIPEGYSVSREKKERFSLILESASTNQTSMYLCASSQGQLVQETQYFGPGTRLLVL.